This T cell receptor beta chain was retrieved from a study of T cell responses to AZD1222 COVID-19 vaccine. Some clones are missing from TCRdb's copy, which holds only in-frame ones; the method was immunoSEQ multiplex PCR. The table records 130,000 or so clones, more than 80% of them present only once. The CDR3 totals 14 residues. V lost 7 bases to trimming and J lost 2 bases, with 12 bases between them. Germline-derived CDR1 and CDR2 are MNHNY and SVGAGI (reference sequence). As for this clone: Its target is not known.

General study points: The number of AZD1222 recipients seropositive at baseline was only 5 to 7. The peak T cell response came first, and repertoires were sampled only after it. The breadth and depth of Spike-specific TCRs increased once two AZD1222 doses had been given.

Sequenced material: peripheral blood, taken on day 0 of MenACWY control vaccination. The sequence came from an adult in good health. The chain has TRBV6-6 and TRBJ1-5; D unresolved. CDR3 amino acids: CASTYSGGNQPQHF. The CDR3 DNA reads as TGTGCCAGCACCTATTCCGGGGGCAATCAGCCCCAGCATTTT.